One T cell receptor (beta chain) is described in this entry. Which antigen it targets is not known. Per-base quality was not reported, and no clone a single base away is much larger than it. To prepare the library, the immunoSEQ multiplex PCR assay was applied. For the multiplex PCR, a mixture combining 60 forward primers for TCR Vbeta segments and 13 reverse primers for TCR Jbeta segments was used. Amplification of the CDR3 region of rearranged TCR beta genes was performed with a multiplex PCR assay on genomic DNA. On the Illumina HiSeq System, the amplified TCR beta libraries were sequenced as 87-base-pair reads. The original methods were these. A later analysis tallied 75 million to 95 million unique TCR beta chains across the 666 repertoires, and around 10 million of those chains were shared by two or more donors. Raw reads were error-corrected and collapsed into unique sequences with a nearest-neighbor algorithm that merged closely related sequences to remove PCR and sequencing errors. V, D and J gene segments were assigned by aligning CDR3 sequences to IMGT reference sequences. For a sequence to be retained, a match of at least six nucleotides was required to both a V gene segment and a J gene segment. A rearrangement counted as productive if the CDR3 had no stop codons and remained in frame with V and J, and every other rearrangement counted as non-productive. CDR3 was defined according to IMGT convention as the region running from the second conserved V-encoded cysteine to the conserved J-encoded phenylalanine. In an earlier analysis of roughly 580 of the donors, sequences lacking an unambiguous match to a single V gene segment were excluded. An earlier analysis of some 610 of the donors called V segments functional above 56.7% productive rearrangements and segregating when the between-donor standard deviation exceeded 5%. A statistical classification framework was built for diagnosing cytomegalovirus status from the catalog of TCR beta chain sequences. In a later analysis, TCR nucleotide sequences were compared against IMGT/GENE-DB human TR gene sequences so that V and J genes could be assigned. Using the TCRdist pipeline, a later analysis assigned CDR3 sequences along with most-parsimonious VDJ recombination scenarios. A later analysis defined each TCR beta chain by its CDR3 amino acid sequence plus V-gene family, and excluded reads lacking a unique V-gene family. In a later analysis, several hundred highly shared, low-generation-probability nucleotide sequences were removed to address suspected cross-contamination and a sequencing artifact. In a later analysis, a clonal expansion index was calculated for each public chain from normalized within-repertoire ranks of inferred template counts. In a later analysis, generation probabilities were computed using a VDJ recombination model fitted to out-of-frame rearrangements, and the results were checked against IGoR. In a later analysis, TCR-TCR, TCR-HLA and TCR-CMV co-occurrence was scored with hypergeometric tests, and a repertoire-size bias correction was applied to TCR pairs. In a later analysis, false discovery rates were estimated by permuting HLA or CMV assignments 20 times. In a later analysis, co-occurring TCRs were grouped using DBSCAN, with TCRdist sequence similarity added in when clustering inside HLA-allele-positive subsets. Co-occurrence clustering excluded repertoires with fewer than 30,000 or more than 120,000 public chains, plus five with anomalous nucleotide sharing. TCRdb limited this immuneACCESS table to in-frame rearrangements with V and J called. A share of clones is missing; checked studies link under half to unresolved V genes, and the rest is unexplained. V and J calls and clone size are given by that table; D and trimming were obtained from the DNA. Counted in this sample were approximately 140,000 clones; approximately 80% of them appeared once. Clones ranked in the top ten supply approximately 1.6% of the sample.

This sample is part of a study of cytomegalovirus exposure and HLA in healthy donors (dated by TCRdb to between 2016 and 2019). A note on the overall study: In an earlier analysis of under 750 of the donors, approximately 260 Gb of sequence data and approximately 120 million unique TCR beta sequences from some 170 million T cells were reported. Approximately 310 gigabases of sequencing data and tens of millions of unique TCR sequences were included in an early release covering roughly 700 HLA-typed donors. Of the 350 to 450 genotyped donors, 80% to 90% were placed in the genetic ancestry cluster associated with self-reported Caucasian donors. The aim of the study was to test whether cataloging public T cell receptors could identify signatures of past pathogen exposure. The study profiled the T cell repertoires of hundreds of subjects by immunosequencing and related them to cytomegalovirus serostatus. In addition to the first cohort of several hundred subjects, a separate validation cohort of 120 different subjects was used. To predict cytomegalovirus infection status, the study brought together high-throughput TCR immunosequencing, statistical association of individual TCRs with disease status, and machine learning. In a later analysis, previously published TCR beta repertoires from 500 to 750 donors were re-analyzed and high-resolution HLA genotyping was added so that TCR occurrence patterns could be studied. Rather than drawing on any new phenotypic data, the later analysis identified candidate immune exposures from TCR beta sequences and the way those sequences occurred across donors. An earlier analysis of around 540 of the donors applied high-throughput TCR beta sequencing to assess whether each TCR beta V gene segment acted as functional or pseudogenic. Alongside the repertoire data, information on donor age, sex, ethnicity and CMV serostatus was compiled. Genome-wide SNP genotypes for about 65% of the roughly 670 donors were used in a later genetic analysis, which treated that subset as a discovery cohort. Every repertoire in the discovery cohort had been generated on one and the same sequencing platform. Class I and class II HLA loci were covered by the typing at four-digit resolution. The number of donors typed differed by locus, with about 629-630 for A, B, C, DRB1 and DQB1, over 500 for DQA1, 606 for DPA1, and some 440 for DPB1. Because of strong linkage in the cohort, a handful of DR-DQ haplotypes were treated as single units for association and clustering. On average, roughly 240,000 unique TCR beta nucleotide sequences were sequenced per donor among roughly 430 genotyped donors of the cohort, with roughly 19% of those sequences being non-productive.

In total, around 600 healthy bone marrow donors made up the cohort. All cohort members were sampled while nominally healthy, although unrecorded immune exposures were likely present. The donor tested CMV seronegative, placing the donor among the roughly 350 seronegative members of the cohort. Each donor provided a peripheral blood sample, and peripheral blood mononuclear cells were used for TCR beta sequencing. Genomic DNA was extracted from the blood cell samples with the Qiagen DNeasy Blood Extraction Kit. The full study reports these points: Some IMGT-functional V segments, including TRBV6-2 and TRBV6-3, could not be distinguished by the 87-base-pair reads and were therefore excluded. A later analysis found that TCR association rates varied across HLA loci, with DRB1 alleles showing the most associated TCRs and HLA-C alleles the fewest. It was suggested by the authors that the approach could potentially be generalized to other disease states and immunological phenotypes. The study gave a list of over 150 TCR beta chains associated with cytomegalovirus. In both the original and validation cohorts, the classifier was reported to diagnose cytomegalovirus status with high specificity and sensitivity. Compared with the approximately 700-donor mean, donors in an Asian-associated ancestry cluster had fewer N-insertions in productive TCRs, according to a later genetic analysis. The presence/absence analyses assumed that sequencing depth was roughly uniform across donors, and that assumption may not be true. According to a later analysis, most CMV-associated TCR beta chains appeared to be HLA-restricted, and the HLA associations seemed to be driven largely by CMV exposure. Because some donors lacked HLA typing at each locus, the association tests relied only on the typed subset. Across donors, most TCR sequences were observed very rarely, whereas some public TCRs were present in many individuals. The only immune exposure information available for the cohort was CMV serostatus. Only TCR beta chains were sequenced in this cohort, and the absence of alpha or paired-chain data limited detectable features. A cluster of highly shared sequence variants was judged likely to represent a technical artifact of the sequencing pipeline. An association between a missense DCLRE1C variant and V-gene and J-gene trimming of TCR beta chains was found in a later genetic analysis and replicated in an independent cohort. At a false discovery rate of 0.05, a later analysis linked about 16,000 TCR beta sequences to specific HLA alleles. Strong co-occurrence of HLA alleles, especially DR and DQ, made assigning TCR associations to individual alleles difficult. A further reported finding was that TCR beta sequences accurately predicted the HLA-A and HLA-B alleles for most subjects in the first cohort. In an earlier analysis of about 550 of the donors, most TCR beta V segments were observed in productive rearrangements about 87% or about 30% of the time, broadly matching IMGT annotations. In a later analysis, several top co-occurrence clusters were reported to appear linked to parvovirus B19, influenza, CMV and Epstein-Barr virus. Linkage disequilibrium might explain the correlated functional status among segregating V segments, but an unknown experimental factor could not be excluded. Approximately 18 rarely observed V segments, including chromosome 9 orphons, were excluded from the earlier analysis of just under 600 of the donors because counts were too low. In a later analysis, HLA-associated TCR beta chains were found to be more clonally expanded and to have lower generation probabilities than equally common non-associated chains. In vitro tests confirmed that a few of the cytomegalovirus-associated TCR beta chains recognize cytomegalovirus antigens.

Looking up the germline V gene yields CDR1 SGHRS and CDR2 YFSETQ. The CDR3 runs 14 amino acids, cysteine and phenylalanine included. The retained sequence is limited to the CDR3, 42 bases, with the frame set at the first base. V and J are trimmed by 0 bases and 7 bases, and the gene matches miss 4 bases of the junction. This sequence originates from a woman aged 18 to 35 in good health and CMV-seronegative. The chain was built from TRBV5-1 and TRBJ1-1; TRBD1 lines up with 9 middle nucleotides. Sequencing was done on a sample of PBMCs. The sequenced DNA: TGCGCCAGCAGCTTGGGGGGGACAGGGAATGAAGCTTTCTTT. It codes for CASSLGGTGNEAFF.